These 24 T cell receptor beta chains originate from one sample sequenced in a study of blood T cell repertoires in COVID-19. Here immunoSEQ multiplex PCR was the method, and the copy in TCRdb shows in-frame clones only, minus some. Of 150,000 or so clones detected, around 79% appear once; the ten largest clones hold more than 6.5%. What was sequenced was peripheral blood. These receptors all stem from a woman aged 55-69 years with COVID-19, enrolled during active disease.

CDR3 in amino acids: CASSPTGISNQPQHF. Written as DNA, the CDR3 is TGCGCCAGCAGCCCCACAGGGATTAGCAATCAGCCCCAGCATTTT. The rearrangement joins TRBV5-1 to TRBJ1-5, with D perhaps TRBD1 (6 bases). Per the germline V gene, CDR1 is SGHRS and CDR2 is YFSETQ. V was clipped by 4 bases and J by 0 bases, with 11 bases between them. CDR3 length equals 15 residues.

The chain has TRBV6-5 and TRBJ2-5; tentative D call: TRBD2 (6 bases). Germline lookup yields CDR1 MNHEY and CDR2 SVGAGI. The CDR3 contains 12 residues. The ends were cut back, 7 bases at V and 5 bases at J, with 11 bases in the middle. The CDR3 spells CASTPAGETQYF. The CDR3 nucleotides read TGTGCCAGCACCCCCGCGGGGGAGACCCAGTACTTC.

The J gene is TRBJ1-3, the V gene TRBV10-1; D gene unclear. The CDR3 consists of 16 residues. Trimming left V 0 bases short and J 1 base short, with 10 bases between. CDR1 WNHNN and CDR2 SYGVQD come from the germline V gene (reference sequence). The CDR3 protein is CASSESRGWSGNTIYF. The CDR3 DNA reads TGCGCCAGCAGTGAGTCCAGAGGTTGGTCTGGAAACACCATATATTTT.

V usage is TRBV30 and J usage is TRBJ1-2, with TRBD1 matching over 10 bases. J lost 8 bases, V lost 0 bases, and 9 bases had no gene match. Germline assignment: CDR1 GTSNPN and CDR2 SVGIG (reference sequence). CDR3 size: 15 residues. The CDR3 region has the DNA TGTGCCTGGAGTGTGGGGGACAGGGGAAGGTTAGGCTACACCTTC. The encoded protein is CAWSVGDRGRLGYTF.

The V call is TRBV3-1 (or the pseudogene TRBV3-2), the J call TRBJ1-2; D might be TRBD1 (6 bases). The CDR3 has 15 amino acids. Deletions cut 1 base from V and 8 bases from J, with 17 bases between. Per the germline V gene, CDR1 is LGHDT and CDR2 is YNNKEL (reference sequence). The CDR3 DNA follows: TGTGCCAGCAGCCAAGTCAGGGGCGCCCGATCCGGCTACACCTTC. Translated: CASSQVRGARSGYTF.

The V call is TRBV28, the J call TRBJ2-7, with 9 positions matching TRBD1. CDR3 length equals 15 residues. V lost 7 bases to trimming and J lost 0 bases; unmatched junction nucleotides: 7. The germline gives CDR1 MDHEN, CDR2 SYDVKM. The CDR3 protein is CASKRGQGSSYEQYV. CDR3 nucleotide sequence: TGTGCCAGCAAGAGGGGACAGGGCAGCTCCTACGAGCAGTACGTC.

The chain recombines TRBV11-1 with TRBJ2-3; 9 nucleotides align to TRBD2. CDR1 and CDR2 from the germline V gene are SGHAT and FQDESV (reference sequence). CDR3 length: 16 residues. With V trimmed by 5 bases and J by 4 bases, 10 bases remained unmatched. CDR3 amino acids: CASSPGTSPLADTQYF. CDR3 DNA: TGTGCCAGCAGCCCCGGGACTAGCCCTCTTGCAGATACGCAGTATTTT. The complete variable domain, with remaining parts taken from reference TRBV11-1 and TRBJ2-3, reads EAEVAQSPRYKITEKSQAVAFWCDPISGHATLYWYRQILGQGPELLVQFQDESVVDDSQLPKDRFSAERLKGVDSTLKIQPAELGDSAMYLCASSPGTSPLADTQYFGPGTRLTVL.

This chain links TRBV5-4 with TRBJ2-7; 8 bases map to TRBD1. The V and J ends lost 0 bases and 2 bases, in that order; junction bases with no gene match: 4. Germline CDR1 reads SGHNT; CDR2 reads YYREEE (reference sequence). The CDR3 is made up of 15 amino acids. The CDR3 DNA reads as TGTGCCAGCAGCTTGGCCGAGACAGGGGCCTACGAGCAGTACTTC. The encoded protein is CASSLAETGAYEQYF.

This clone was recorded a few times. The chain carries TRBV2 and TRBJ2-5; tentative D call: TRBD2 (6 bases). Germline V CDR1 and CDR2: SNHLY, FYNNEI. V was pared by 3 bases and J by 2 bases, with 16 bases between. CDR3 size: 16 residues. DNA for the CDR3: TGTGCCAGCAGTGAGCTCCGGCGGGGAAATCAAGAGACCCAGTACTTC. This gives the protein CASSELRRGNQETQYF.

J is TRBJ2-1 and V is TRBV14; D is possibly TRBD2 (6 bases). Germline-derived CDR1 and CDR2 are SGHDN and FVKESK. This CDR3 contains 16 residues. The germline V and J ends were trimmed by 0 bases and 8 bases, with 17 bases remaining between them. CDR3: CASSQDLSGVRDEQFF. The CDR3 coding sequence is TGTGCCAGCAGCCAAGATTTGTCGGGAGTTAGGGATGAGCAGTTCTTC.

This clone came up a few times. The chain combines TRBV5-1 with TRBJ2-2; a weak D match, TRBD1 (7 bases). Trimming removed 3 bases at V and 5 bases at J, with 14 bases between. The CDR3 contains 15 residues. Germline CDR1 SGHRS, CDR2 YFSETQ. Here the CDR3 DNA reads TGCGCCAGCAGCTCCACAGGGGAGGTGACCGGGGAGCTGTTTTTT. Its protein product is CASSSTGEVTGELFF.

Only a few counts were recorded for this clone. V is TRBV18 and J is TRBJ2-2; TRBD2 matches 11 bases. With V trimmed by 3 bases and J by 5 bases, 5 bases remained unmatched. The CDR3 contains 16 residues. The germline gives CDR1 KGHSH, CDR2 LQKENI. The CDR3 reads CASSPILAGDTGELFF. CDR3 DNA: TGTGCCAGCTCACCTATACTAGCGGGGGATACCGGGGAGCTGTTTTTT.

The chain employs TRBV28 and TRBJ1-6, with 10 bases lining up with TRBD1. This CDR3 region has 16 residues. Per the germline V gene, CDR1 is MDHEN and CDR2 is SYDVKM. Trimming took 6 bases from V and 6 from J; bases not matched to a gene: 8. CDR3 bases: TGTGCCAGCAGGTTCGACAGGGGGCGGGGTAATTCACCCCTCCACTTT. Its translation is CASRFDRGRGNSPLHF. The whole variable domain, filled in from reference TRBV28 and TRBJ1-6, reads DVKVTQSSRYLVKRTGEKVFLECVQDMDHENMFWYRQDPGLGLRLIYFSYDVKMKEKGDIPEGYSVSREKKERFSLILESASTNQTSMYLCASRFDRGRGNSPLHFGNGTRLTVT.

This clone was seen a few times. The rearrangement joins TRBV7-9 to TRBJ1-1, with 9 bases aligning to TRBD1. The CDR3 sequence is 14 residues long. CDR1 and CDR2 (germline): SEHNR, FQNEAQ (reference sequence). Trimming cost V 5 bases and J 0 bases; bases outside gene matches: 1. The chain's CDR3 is CASSRTGVNTEAFF. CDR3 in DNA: TGTGCCAGCAGCCGGACAGGGGTGAACACTGAAGCTTTCTTT.

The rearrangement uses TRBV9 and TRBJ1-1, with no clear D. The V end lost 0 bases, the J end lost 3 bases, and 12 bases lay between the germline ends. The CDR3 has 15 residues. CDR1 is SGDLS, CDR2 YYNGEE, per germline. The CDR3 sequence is CASSVEAGLYTEAFF. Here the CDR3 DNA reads TGTGCCAGCAGCGTAGAAGCAGGTCTTTACACTGAAGCTTTCTTT.

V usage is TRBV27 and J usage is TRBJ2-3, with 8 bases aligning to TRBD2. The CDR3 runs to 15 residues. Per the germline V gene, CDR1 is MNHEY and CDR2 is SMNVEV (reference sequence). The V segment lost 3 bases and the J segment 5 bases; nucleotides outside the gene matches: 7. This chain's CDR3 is CASSFWSGSVDTQYF. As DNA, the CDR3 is TGTGCCAGCAGTTTTTGGAGCGGGAGCGTAGATACGCAGTATTTT.

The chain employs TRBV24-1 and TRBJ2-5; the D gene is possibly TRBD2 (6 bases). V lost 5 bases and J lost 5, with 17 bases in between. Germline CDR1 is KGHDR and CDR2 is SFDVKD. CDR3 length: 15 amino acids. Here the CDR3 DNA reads TGTGCCACCAGTGCCCCTCGGGCAGGAGGGGAGACCCAGTACTTC. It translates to CATSAPRAGGETQYF.

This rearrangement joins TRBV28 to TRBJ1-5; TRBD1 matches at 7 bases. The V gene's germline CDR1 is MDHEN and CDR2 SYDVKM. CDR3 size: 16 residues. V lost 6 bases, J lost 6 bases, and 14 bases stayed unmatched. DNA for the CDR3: TGTGCCAGCAGCCCGCCCCAGGGGGATCGATCTCAGCCCCAGCATTTT. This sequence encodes CASSPPQGDRSQPQHF.

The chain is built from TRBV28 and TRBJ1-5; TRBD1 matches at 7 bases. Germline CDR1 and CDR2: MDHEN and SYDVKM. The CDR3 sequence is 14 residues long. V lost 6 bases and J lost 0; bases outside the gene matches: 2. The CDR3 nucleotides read TGTGCCAGCAGCGACAGGGCTAGCAATCAGCCCCAGCATTTT. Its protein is CASSDRASNQPQHF.

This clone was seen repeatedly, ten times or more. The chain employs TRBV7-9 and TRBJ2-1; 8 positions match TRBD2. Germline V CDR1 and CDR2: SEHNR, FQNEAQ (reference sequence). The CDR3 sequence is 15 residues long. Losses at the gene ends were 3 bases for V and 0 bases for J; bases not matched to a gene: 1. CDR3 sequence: CASSFSGDSYNEQFF. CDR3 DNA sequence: TGTGCCAGCAGCTTTAGCGGGGACTCCTACAATGAGCAGTTCTTC. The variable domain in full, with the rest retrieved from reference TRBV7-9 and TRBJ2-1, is DTGVSQNPRHKITKRGQNVTFRCDPISEHNRLYWYRQTLGQGPEFLTYFQNEAQLEKSRLLSDRFSAERPKGSFSTLEIQRTEQGDSAMYLCASSFSGDSYNEQFFGPGTRLTVL.

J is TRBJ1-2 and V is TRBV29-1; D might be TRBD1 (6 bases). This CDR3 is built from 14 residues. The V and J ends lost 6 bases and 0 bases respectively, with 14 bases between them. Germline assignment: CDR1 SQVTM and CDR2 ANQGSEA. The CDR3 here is CSVLQGLPNYGYTF. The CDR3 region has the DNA TGCAGCGTACTACAGGGTCTACCTAACTATGGCTACACCTTC.

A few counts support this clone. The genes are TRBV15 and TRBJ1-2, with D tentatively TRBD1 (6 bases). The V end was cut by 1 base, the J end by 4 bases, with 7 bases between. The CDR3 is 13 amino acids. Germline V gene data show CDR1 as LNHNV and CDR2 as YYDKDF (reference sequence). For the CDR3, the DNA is TGTGCCACCAGCAGAGGACAGGTCTATGGCTACACCTTC. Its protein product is CATSRGQVYGYTF.

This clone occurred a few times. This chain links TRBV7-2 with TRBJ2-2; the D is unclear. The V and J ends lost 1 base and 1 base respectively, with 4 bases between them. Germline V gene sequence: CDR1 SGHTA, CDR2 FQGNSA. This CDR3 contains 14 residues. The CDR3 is CASSLGENTGELFF. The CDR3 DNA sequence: TGTGCCAGCAGCTTAGGAGAGAACACCGGGGAGCTGTTTTTT.

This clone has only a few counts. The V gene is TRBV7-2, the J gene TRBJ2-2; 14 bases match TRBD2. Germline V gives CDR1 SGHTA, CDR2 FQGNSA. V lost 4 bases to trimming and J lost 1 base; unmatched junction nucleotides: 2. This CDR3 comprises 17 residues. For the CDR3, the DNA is TGTGCCAGCAGCTCGACTAGCGGGAGGGGGAACACCGGGGAGCTGTTTTTT. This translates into CASSSTSGRGNTGELFF.